This entry describes one T cell receptor beta chain. Trimming took 3 bases from V and 4 from J, leaving 6 bases between them. The CDR3 runs 13 residues. The assay was immunoSEQ multiplex PCR, and TCRdb's table has in-frame clones only and misses some. The sample consists of 160,000 or so clones, about 94% of them appearing once. The source of the sample is a study of control samples from healthy donors and cancer patients. The V gene is TRBV12-3 or TRBV12-4, the J gene TRBJ2-2, with D unresolved. Sample: blood. The receptor comes from a middle-aged woman in good health. CDR3 region: CASSLQLTGELFF. CDR3 bases: TGTGCCAGCAGTTTGCAGCTCACCGGGGAGCTGTTTTTT.